The text below deals with one T cell receptor beta chain. With V trimmed by 6 bases and J by 1 base, 5 bases remained unmatched. The CDR3 loop spans 15 amino acids. Looked up from germline, CDR1 is MNHEY and CDR2 is SVGAGI. The data were taken from a study of STAT5B mutations in CD4+ large granular lymphocyte leukemia. Here immunoSEQ multiplex PCR was the method, and the copy in TCRdb shows in-frame clones only, minus some. The sample includes 9,800 or so clones, about 79% of them seen just once. The TCR comes from a man aged 55 to 70 with CD4+ T-cell large granular lymphocyte leukemia. Sequencing was done on a sample of PBMCs. This chain links TRBV6-5 with TRBJ2-1, with 8 nucleotides matching TRBD2. The DNA of the CDR3 is TGTGCCAGCAGCCGGGAGGGCCGATCCTACAATGAGCAGTTCTTC. Protein sequence: CASSREGRSYNEQFF.